Included here is one TCR beta chain sequence, with context. There is no known antigen for this receptor. There are no base qualities to consult, and no much larger clone falls within one base. This entry is derived from a study of blood T cell repertoires in COVID-19 (dated by TCRdb to about 2020). Notes on the research overall: Samples covering the acute and convalescent phases of COVID-19 were provided by collaborators in the United States, Italy and Spain. The repertoires were released in a freely available public database intended as a resource for research on the immune response to SARS-CoV-2. HLA class I and class II types, where available, came from metadata supplied by the sample provider rather than from assay-based typing. The sample metadata nearly always contained a de-identified subject ID, COVID-19 status, age in years and sex. The prospective study material was composed of cDNA or gDNA derived from T cells, B-cell-depleted T cells, or PBMCs. Samples were obtained from the ongoing ImmuneRACE study (first 160 participants) and from some 1,300 subjects provided by 6 global collaborators. Subjects who had been exposed to COVID-19, were actively infected with it, or had recovered from it provided the deeply sampled blood TCRbeta repertoires that made up the dataset.

Here is what the overall study found, with its caveats: Clinical and demographic metadata were provided uncurated, with the amount varying by source and participant.

The immunoSEQ Assay, a bias-controlled multiplex PCR, was used to amplify TCRbeta CDR3 regions from genomic DNA. On the study's bioinformatics: Within the assay, amplification of reference gene primers was used to estimate how many nucleated cells each sample contained. To quantify the absolute abundance of each unique TCRbeta CDR3 rearrangement, sequence reads were collapsed and filtered. For each sample, productive Simpson clonality was calculated as the square root of Simpson's diversity index across productive rearrangements. This is the immuneACCESS table as TCRdb keeps it, with only in-frame sequences that have V and J called. A part of the clones is gone; compared with another copy, unresolved V genes explain less than half, and the rest is unexplained. V and J calls and clone size follow that table, whereas D and trimming were derived from the DNA. In this sample the table shows under 250,000 clones, 85% to 90% of which occur a single time. The ten largest clones represent approximately 3.5% of the sample.

The V and J ends are trimmed by 6 bases and 5 bases, leaving 8 bases between them. From the cysteine up to the phenylalanine, the CDR3 has a length of 12 residues. Only the CDR3 DNA stays, 36 bases, in frame from base 1. Participants in the prospective study were aged about 18 to 95 years, lived in some 24 United States geographic areas, and enrolled through a virtual design. To assign participants to cohorts, the prospective study relied on clinical history that participants themselves reported in a screening survey and a study questionnaire. In the prospective study, mobile phlebotomists collected whole blood, serum and a nasopharyngeal or oropharyngeal swab from each participant. Participants in the prospective study had the option to provide additional blood draws and questionnaires over a roughly 2-month period. Prospective study blood samples were shipped either frozen or at room temperature before DNA extraction.

Sequencing was performed on PBMCs or T cells enriched from blood (not recorded which). The sequence derives from a woman aged 18-29 years in a cohort exposed to, infected with or recovered from COVID-19 (not recorded which). This chain is built from TRBV12-3 or TRBV12-4 and TRBJ1-5, with the D segment identity uncertain. The CDR3 here reads CASSLPYQPQHF. The nucleotide sequence is given as TGTGCCAGCAGCCTCCCTTATCAGCCCCAGCATTTT.